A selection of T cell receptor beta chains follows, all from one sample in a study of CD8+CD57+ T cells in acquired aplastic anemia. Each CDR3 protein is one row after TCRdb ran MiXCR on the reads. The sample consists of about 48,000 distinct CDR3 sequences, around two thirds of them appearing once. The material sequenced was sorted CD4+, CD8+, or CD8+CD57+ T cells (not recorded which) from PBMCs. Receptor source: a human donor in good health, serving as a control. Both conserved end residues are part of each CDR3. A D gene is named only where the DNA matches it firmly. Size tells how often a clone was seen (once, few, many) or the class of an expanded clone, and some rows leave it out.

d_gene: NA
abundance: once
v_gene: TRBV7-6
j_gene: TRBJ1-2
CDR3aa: CASSPSPGRYGYTF
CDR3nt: TGTGCCAGCAGCCCCTCGCCCGGGAGGTATGGCTACACCTTC

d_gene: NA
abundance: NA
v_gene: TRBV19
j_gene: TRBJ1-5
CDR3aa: CASSPDGSRHQPQHF
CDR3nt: TGTGCCAGTAGCCCCGACGGGTCAAGGCATCAGCCCCAGCATTTT

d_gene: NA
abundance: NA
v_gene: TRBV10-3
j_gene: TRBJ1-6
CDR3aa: CAISEQGSSYNSPLHF
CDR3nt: TGTGCCATCAGTGAGCAGGGAAGCTCCTATAATTCACCCCTCCACTTT

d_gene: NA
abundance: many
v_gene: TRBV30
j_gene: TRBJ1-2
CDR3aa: CAWSVLGSPNYGYTF
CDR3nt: TGTGCCTGGAGTGTACTTGGGAGTCCCAACTATGGCTACACCTTC

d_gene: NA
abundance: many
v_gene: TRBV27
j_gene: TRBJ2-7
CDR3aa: CASSYAVGGRYEQYF
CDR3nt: TGTGCCAGCAGTTACGCTGTGGGGGGGCGATACGAGCAGTACTTC

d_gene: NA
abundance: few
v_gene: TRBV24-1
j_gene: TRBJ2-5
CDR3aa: CATSDPLDEDQYF
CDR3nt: TGTGCCACCAGTGATCCACTCGATGAGGACCAGTACTTC

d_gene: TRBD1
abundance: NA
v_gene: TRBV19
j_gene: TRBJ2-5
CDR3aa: CASSIRDRVVETQYF
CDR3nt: TGTGCCAGTAGTATCCGGGACAGGGTTGTTGAGACCCAGTACTTC

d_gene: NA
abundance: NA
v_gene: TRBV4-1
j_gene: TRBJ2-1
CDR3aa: CASGPSGPEQLF
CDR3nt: TGCGCCAGCGGCCCCAGCGGGCCTGAGCAGCTCTTC

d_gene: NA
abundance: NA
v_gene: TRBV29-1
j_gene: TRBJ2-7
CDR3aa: CSVVGALHHEQYF
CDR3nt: TGCAGCGTTGTCGGGGCCCTCCACCACGAGCAGTACTTC

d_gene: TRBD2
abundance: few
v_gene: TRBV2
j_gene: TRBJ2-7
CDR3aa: CASSETSVGFYEQYF
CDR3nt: TGTGCCAGCAGTGAAACTAGCGTAGGGTTCTACGAGCAGTACTTC

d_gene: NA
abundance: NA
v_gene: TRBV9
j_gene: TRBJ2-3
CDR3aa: CASSLTVVRIDTQYF
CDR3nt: TGTGCCAGCAGCCTTACGGTGGTACGCATAGATACGCAGTATTTT

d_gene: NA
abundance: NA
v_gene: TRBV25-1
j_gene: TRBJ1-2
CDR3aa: CASSEYGYGYTF
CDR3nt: TGTGCCAGCAGTGAATATGGGTATGGCTACACCTTC

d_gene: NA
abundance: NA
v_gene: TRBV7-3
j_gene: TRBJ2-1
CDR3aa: CASSLFDEQFF
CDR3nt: TGTGCCAGCAGCTTATTTGATGAGCAGTTCTTC

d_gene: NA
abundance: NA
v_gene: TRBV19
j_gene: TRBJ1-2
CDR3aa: CASSMARTSLNYGYTF
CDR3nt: TGTGCCAGTAGTATGGCCAGGACCTCCCTCAACTATGGCTACACCTTC

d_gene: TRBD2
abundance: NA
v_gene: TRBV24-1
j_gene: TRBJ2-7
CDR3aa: CATSDWSSGTDYEQYF
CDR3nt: TGTGCCACCAGTGATTGGTCTAGCGGGACTGACTACGAGCAGTACTTC

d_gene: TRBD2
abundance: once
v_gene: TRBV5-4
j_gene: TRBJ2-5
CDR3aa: CASSLEAGGPTKTQYF
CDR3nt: TGTGCCAGCAGCTTGGAGGCGGGGGGGCCAACGAAGACCCAGTACTTC

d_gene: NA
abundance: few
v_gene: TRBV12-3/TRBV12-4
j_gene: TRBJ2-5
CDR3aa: CASSLARETQYF
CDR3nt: TGTGCCAGCAGTTTAGCCCGGGAGACCCAGTACTTC

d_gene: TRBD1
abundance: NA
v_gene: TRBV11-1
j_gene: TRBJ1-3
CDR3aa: CASSLIQGDAGNTIYF
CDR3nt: TGTGCCAGCAGCTTAATTCAGGGGGACGCTGGAAACACCATATATTTT

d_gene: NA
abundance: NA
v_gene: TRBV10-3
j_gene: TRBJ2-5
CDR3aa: CAISESTGQGTQYF
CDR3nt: TGTGCCATCAGTGAATCAACCGGTCAAGGGACCCAGTACTTC

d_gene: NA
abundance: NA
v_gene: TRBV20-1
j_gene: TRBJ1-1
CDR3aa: CSATPGRAEAFF
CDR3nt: TGCAGTGCAACCCCAGGGCGCGCTGAAGCTTTCTTT

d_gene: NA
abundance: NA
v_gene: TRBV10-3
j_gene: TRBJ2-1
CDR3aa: CAIRPGGGSYNEQFF
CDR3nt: TGTGCCATCAGGCCAGGCGGGGGCTCTTACAATGAGCAGTTCTTC

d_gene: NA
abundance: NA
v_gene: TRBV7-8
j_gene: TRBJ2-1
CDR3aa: CASSLGTNSYNEQFF
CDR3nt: TGTGCCAGCAGCCTCGGGACAAATTCCTACAATGAGCAGTTCTTC

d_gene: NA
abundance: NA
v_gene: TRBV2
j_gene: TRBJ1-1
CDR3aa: CASSEVRGTEAFF
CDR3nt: TGTGCCAGCAGTGAAGTGAGGGGCACTGAAGCTTTCTTT

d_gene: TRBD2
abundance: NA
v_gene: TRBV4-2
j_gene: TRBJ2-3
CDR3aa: CASSPEAGETDTQYF
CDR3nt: TGTGCCAGCAGCCCAGAAGCGGGAGAGACAGATACGCAGTATTTT

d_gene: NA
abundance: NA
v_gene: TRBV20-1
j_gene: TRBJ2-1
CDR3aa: CSGRRLSEQFF
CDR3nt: TGCAGTGGGCGGCGCCTGAGTGAGCAGTTCTTC

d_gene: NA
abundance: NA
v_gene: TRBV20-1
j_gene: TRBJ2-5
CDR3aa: CSADHRQETQYF
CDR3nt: TGCAGTGCCGACCACCGTCAAGAGACCCAGTACTTC

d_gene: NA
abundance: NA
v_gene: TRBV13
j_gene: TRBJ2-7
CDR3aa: CASTLDTPPYEQYF
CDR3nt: TGTGCCAGCACGTTGGACACACCGCCCTACGAGCAGTACTTC

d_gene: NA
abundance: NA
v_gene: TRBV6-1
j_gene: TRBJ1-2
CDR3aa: CASSQRGGQGGYGYTF
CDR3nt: TGTGCCAGCAGCCAACGGGGAGGGCAGGGCGGCTATGGCTACACCTTC

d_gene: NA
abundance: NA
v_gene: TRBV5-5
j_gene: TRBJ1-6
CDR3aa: CASSGGDHRSPLHF
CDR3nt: TGTGCCAGCAGCGGAGGGGATCACCGTTCACCCCTCCACTTT

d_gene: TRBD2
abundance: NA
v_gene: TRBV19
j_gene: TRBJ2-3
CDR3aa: CASSGLAASTDTQYF
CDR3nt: TGTGCCAGTAGTGGACTAGCAGCCAGCACAGATACGCAGTATTTT

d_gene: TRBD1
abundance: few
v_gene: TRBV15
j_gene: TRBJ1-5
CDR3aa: CATSRSLRTGGYQPQHF
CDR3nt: TGTGCCACCAGCAGATCATTACGAACAGGGGGCTATCAGCCCCAGCATTTT

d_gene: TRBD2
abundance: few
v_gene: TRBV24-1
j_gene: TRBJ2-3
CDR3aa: CATRGLGEDTQYF
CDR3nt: TGTGCCACCAGGGGACTAGGGGAAGATACGCAGTATTTT

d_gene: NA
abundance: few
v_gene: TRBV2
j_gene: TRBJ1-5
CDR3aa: CASSEEGDSNQPQHF
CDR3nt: TGTGCCAGCAGTGAGGAAGGGGATAGCAATCAGCCCCAGCATTTT

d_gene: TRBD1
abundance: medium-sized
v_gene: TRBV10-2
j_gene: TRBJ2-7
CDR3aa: CASSWTGSYEQYF
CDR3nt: TGCGCCAGCAGTTGGACAGGGTCCTACGAGCAGTACTTC

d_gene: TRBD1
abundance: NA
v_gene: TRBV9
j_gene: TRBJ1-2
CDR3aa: CASSVRTGGLGGYTF
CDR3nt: TGTGCCAGCAGCGTAAGGACAGGAGGCTTAGGGGGCTACACCTTC

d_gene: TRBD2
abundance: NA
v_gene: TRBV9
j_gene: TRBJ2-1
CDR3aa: CASSVGVSGGLSYNEQFF
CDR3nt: TGTGCCAGCAGCGTAGGTGTTAGCGGGGGCCTCTCCTACAATGAGCAGTTCTTC

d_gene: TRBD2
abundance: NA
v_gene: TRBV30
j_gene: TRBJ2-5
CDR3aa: CAWSPGLAVETQYF
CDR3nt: TGTGCCTGGAGTCCGGGACTAGCGGTGGAGACCCAGTACTTC

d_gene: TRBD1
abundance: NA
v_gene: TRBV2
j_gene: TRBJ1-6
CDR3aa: CASTTGDANSPLHF
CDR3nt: TGTGCCAGCACCACAGGGGATGCTAATTCACCCCTCCACTTT

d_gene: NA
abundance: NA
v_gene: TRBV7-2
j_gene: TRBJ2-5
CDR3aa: CASSLPTRETQYF
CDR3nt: TGTGCCAGCAGCTTGCCGACAAGAGAGACCCAGTACTTC